The clone carrying this T cell receptor (beta chain) was seen a few times. The antigen is undetermined. This sample was included in a study of CD4 T cells in relation to SARS-CoV-2 and coronaviruses. Generated by immunoSEQ multiplex PCR, the TCRdb table keeps only in-frame clones and is missing some. Of some 16,000 clones listed, 65% to 85% were seen once; the top ten hold 9.7%. V lost 3 bases, J lost 5 bases, and 6 bases lay in between. The germline V gene encodes CDR1 SGHRS and CDR2 YFSETQ. This CDR3 has 13 residues. Unexposed donor CD4+ T cells date from about 2011-2018, before the COVID-19 pandemic. CD4+ T cells were isolated from the cells after 10 days of culture.

The sequenced sample was CD4+ T cells from PBMCs, cultured in vitro. The chain recombines TRBV5-1 with TRBJ1-6; D not resolved. This TCR was recovered from a human donor in good health. CDR3: CASSYQDNSPLHF. As DNA, the CDR3 is TGCGCCAGCAGCTACCAAGATAATTCACCCCTCCACTTT. The entire variable domain, with the rest obtained from reference TRBV5-1 and TRBJ1-6, is as follows: KAGVTQTPRYLIKTRGQQVTLSCSPISGHRSVSWYQQTPGQGLQFLFEYFSETQRNKGNFPGRFSGRQFSNSRSEMNVSTLELGDSALYLCASSYQDNSPLHFGNGTRLTVT.